A single sample is the source of the 25 T cell receptor beta chains below, sequenced in a study of early T cells in non-severe SARS-CoV-2 infection. TCRdb reprocessed the 5' RACE reads with MiXCR, giving one entry per CDR3 protein. The data show tens of thousands of distinct CDR3 sequences, about 9.5% seen once. The sequencing used whole blood, collected at baseline. The receptor set was obtained from an adult who was a healthcare worker with PCR-confirmed SARS-CoV-2 infection or an uninfected control (not recorded which).

V usage is TRBV20-1 and J usage is TRBJ2-7, with D unclear. Germline V gives CDR1 DFQATT, CDR2 SNEGSKA (reference sequence). V was shortened by 3 bases and J by 6 bases, with 9 bases between the two germline ends. CDR3 length: 11 residues. CDR3 nucleotides: TGCAGTGCTAGGAGTGGGTCCGAGCAGTACTTC. This translates into CSARSGSEQYF.

CDR3 sequence (DNA): TGTGCCACCAGCATCGGCCTTTCTCCCAGAAACACCATATATTTT. It translates to CATSIGLSPRNTIYF. The chain joins TRBV15 to TRBJ1-3; no clear D. CDR3 length: 15 residues. The V end lost 4 bases, the J end lost 5 bases, and 15 bases lay between the germline ends. CDR1 and CDR2 from the germline V gene are LNHNV and YYDKDF (reference sequence).

This clonotype occurred many times. The chain joins TRBV19 to TRBJ2-4; D gene unclear. In germline, CDR1 is LNHDA, CDR2 SQIVND (reference sequence). This CDR3 has 18 residues. V was clipped by 5 bases and J by 1 base, with 21 bases between them. The CDR3, as DNA: TGTGCCAGTAGTGCCACAAATACGGGCCTCGCTGCCAAAAACATTCAGTACTTC. This codes for CASSATNTGLAAKNIQYF.

The chain has TRBV3-1 and TRBJ1-3, with unresolved D. Trimming removed 1 base at V and 2 bases at J, with 9 bases between. The CDR3 spans 15 residues. The germline gives CDR1 LGHDT, CDR2 YNNKEL (reference sequence). The CDR3: CASSQAWSAGNTIYF. The DNA of the CDR3 is TGTGCCAGCAGCCAAGCCTGGTCAGCTGGAAACACCATATATTTT.

The rearrangement uses TRBV5-4 and TRBJ2-7; tentatively, D is TRBD2 (5 bases). This CDR3 region has 14 residues. Germline V gene lookup returns CDR1 SGHNT and CDR2 YYREEE (reference sequence). V lost 0 bases and J lost 6, with 13 bases in between. The CDR3 region is CASSLGPTTVEQYF. Here the CDR3 DNA reads TGTGCCAGCAGCTTGGGACCGACTACGGTCGAGCAGTACTTC.

This clonotype appeared a few times. The chain joins TRBV2 to TRBJ1-4, with TRBD1 matching 9 bases. V lost 4 bases, J lost 8 bases, and 5 bases stayed unmatched. Germline V lookup: CDR1 SNHLY, CDR2 FYNNEI. The CDR3 totals 14 residues. The DNA of the CDR3 is TGTGCCAGCAGTGGGGACAGGGTTTTGGAAAAACTGTTTTTT. Residues: CASSGDRVLEKLFF.

This clonotype has just one count. CDR3 region: CASSLDRGPGYTF. The CDR3 DNA reads TGTGCCAGCAGCTTGGACAGGGGCCCTGGCTACACCTTC. The chain employs TRBV5-6 and TRBJ1-2; 7 nucleotides line up with TRBD1. V lost 0 bases to trimming and J lost 7 bases; unmatched junction nucleotides: 3. Germline values: CDR1 SGHDT, CDR2 YYEEEE. The CDR3 loop spans 13 amino acids.

Ten or more counts support this clonotype. The chain has TRBV5-4 and TRBJ1-6; TRBD1 matches 8 bases. Germline loops: CDR1 SGHNT, CDR2 YYREEE (reference sequence). V shed 4 bases, J shed 7 bases, and the junction held 7 bases outside the gene matches. CDR3 length equals 15 residues. The CDR3 sequence is CASSTSGQGNSPLHF. DNA of the CDR3: TGTGCCAGCAGCACCAGTGGACAGGGAAATTCACCCCTCCACTTT.

This clonotype was seen at least ten times. V usage is TRBV14 and J usage is TRBJ1-3, with 8 bases identical to TRBD1. V lost 6 bases to trimming and J lost 4 bases; unmatched junction nucleotides: 8. Germline loops: CDR1 SGHDN, CDR2 FVKESK. The CDR3 has 15 amino acids. The CDR3 here is CASSPRTGRGNTIYF. In nucleotides, the CDR3 is TGTGCCAGCAGTCCTAGGACAGGGAGAGGAAACACCATATATTTT. Filled out from reference TRBV14 and TRBJ1-3, the complete variable domain reads EAGVTQFPSHSVIEKGQTVTLRCDPISGHDNLYWYRRVMGKEIKFLLHFVKESKQDESGMPNNRFLAERTGGTYSTLKVQPAELEDSGVYFCASSPRTGRGNTIYFGEGSWLTVV.

This clonotype was counted many times. V is TRBV7-9 and J is TRBJ2-4; D unresolved. Trimming removed 3 bases from V and 5 bases from J, with 5 bases in between. This CDR3 contains 12 residues. From germline, CDR1 is SEHNR and CDR2 FQNEAQ (reference sequence). This CDR3 is CASSLDENIQYF. In nucleotides, the CDR3 is TGTGCCAGCAGCTTGGACGAAAACATTCAGTACTTC.

Only a few counts were recorded for this clonotype. The V and J genes are TRBV18 and TRBJ2-3, with D possibly matching TRBD1 (6 bases). Germline CDR1 and CDR2: KGHSH and LQKENI. V was pared by 8 bases and J by 3 bases, with 21 bases between. This CDR3 has 16 residues. CDR3 amino acids: CASPAGDTRGTDTQYF. The CDR3 coding sequence is TGTGCCAGCCCCGCCGGGGACACCCGAGGGACAGATACGCAGTATTTT.

This clonotype was observed at least ten times. The gene calls are TRBV12-3 or TRBV12-4 and TRBJ1-1, with 9 bases fitting TRBD1. CDR3 size: 15 residues. Trimming removed 3 bases from V and 1 base from J; junction bases left unmatched: 3. For the CDR3, the DNA is TGTGCCAGCAGTTTTCGGGGACAGGGGAACACTGAAGCTTTCTTT. Translating gives CASSFRGQGNTEAFF.

The V gene is TRBV6-5, the J gene TRBJ1-2, with TRBD1 identical over 7 bases. This CDR3 has 14 amino acids. CDR1 is MNHEY and CDR2 is SVGAGI in the germline V gene. V was clipped by 5 bases and J by 7 bases; unmatched bases: 10. The CDR3 is CASSRAAGGSGYTF. For the CDR3, the DNA is TGTGCCAGCAGTCGAGCAGCAGGGGGTAGTGGCTACACCTTC.

This clonotype showed up just a few times. This chain joins TRBV3-1 and TRBJ2-3; D remains ambiguous. The CDR3 covers 15 residues. CDR1 and CDR2 from the germline V gene are LGHDT and YNNKEL (reference sequence). V dropped 0 bases and J dropped 3 bases, with 10 bases sitting between them. CDR3 bases: TGTGCCAGCAGCCAAGAGGCAGGAGCGACAGATACGCAGTATTTT. Translated, it gives CASSQEAGATDTQYF.

The chain employs TRBV5-1 and TRBJ2-7; TRBD1 aligns across 7 bases. This CDR3 is 14 amino acids long. Germline lookup yields CDR1 SGHRS and CDR2 YFSETQ. J was trimmed by 3 bases and V by 0 bases; bases with no gene match: 3. The CDR3 DNA is TGCGCCAGCAGCTTGGGACAGGGAAACTACGAGCAGTACTTC. Translating gives CASSLGQGNYEQYF.

V gene TRBV18 combines with J gene TRBJ1-1; TRBD1 aligns across 7 bases. This CDR3 is built from 15 residues. Germline assignment: CDR1 KGHSH and CDR2 LQKENI. Trimming cost V 6 bases and J 3 bases; bases outside gene matches: 10. The DNA for the CDR3 is TGTGCCAGCTCCCCCTTCACAGGGGTGGACACTGAAGCTTTCTTT. Encoded protein: CASSPFTGVDTEAFF. Together with reference TRBV18 and TRBJ1-1, the CDR3 gives the full variable domain: NAGVMQNPRHLVRRRGQEARLRCSPMKGHSHVYWYRQLPEEGLKFMVYLQKENIIDESGMPKERFSAEFPKEGPSILRIQQVVRGDSAAYFCASSPFTGVDTEAFFGQGTRLTVV.

The sample holds a few counts of this clonotype. The V call is TRBV30, the J call TRBJ2-3; tentatively, D is TRBD1 (6 bases). Germline CDR1 is GTSNPN and CDR2 is SVGIG (reference sequence). The CDR3 consists of 12 residues. In DNA form, the CDR3 reads TGTGCTGGGGGCAGGGACACAGATACGCAGTATTTT. Translated: CAGGRDTDTQYF.

This sequence joins TRBV7-9 and TRBJ1-1; possibly TRBD1 for D (5 bases). V was pared by 2 bases and J by 1 base, with 11 bases between. Per germline, CDR1 SEHNR and CDR2 FQNEAQ (reference sequence). The CDR3 covers 15 residues. The CDR3 loop reads CASSLQGATNTEAFF. The DNA for the CDR3 is TGTGCCAGCAGCTTACAAGGGGCCACGAACACTGAAGCTTTCTTT.

This clonotype has only a few counts. This chain joins TRBV7-3 and TRBJ1-1; 7 positions agree with TRBD1. The V gene's germline CDR1 is SGHTA and CDR2 FQGTGA. The V gene end was trimmed by 5 bases and the J gene end by 8 bases; junction bases not matched to a gene: 5. The CDR3 totals 12 residues. CDR3 residues: CASSSMGQEAFF. Here the CDR3 DNA reads TGTGCCAGCAGCAGCATGGGACAGGAAGCTTTCTTT.

This clonotype was recorded at least ten times. V and J are TRBV4-3 and TRBJ1-3, with 7 bases identical to TRBD1. The CDR3 loop spans 15 amino acids. J was trimmed by 1 base and V by 4 bases; bases with no gene match: 4. Germline lookup yields CDR1 LGHNA and CDR2 YSLEER. CDR3 in amino acids: CASSRDSESGNTIYF. The CDR3 coding sequence is TGCGCCAGCAGCCGGGACAGCGAGTCTGGAAACACCATATATTTT.

This clonotype came up a few times. CDR3 in amino acids: CASSMTEAFF. DNA for the CDR3: TGTGCCAGCAGTATGACTGAAGCTTTCTTT. The chain joins TRBV2 to TRBJ1-1; D is unclear. Trimming left V 5 bases short and J 5 bases short, with 3 bases between. CDR1 is SNHLY and CDR2 is FYNNEI in the germline V gene. The CDR3 has 10 residues.

J is TRBJ2-1 and V is TRBV5-1, with D perhaps matching TRBD2 (5 bases). This CDR3 spans 16 amino acids. Trimming stripped 3 bases from V and 7 bases from J, with 20 bases between. Germline V lookup: CDR1 SGHRS, CDR2 YFSETQ. The CDR3 spells CASSSREGRLGNEQFF. The CDR3 DNA follows: TGCGCCAGCAGCTCCCGTGAGGGCCGCCTGGGGAATGAGCAGTTCTTC.

This clonotype was counted ten times or more. This sequence joins TRBV5-4 and TRBJ1-2, with D possibly TRBD1 on 6 matching bases. V lost 4 bases to trimming and J lost 7 bases, with 17 bases between them. Germline CDR1 and CDR2: SGHNT and YYREEE (reference sequence). The CDR3 consists of 14 residues. The CDR3 nucleotides are TGTGCCAGCAGCCTCACTAGGGGGGTGGGTGGCTACACCTTC. Translated, it gives CASSLTRGVGGYTF.

This clonotype was observed a handful of times. The chain has TRBV6-5 and TRBJ1-2; D call uncertain. The CDR3 is 14 residues long. V shed 5 bases and J shed 2 bases, with 12 bases lying between them. Germline CDR1 and CDR2: MNHEY and SVGAGI. The CDR3 region is CASSPLAPNYGYTF. CDR3 DNA sequence: TGTGCCAGCAGTCCCCTGGCCCCGAACTATGGCTACACCTTC.

This clonotype was seen ten or more times. This sequence joins TRBV7-3 and TRBJ2-4; D uncertain. The CDR3 sequence is 16 residues long. Germline V gene sequence: CDR1 SGHTA, CDR2 FQGTGA. V was clipped by 1 base and J by 0 bases, with 10 bases between them. This CDR3 reads CASSLIGKLAKNIQYF. The CDR3 nucleotides read TGTGCCAGCAGCTTAATCGGTAAACTAGCCAAAAACATTCAGTACTTC. The full variable domain, in which reference TRBV7-3 and TRBJ2-4 provide the parts outside the CDR3, is GAGVSQTPSNKVTEKGKYVELRCDPISGHTALYWYRQSLGQGPEFLIYFQGTGAADDSGLPNDRFFAVRPEGSVSTLKIQRTERGDSAVYLCASSLIGKLAKNIQYFGAGTRLSVL.